This T cell receptor (beta chain) is from a study of OX40 agonist ivuxolimab in advanced cancers. Repertoires were generated with immunoSEQ multiplex PCR, while TCRdb's copy carries only in-frame clones and drops some. This sample carries about 63,000 clones, about 89% of them seen once, and the ten largest clones take over 3.5%. The sequence was collected from an adult with an advanced solid tumor such as melanoma, head and neck, liver or kidney cancer. This specimen was CD4+ or CD8+ T cells sorted from blood, taken in a trial of the OX40 agonist ivuxolimab.

The CDR3: CASRLGQRTGELFF. The CDR3 nucleotides are TGTGCCAGCAGACTGGGACAGCGCACCGGGGAGCTGTTTTTT. The chain has TRBV28 and TRBJ2-2; 7 nucleotides match TRBD1. V shed 6 bases and J 4 bases; nucleotides not matched to a gene: 5. This CDR3 has 14 residues. The germline V gene encodes CDR1 MDHEN and CDR2 SYDVKM.